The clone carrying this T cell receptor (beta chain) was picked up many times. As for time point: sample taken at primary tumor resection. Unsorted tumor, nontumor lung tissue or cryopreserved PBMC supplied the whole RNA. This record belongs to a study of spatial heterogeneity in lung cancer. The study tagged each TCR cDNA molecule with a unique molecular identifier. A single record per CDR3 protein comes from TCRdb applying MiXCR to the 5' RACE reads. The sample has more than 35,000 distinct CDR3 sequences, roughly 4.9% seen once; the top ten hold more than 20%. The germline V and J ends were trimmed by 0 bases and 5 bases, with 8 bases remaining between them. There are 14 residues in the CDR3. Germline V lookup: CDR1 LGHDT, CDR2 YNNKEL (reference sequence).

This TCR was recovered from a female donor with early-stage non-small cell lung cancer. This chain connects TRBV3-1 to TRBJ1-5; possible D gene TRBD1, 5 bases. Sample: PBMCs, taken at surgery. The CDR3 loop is CASSQEGLYQPQHF. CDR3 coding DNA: TGTGCCAGCAGCCAAGAGGGGCTTTATCAGCCCCAGCATTTT.